Listed here are 2 T cell receptor beta chains from one sample, sequenced in a study of blood T cell repertoires in COVID-19. Repertoires were generated with immunoSEQ multiplex PCR, while TCRdb's copy carries only in-frame clones and drops some. This table has about 500,000 clones, about 89% appearing once. Sequencing input: peripheral blood. These receptors all come from a woman between 45 and 60 years old with COVID-19, enrolled during active disease.

The V call is TRBV30, the J call TRBJ1-1; 10 nucleotides match TRBD1. Germline V gene sequence: CDR1 GTSNPN, CDR2 SVGIG (reference sequence). CDR3 length equals 11 residues. V was pared by 8 bases and J by 9 bases, with 6 bases of the junction left unmatched. For the CDR3, the DNA is TGTGCCAGGGGACAGGGGTATAAAGCTTTCTTT. Translation gives CARGQGYKAFF. Full variable domain (remainder filled in from reference TRBV30 and TRBJ1-1): SQTIHQWPATLVQPVGSPLSLECTVEGTSNPNLYWYRQAAGRGLQLLFYSVGIGQISSEVPQNLSASRPQDRQFILSSKKLLLSDSGFYLCARGQGYKAFFGQGTRLTVV.

The chain combines TRBV2 with TRBJ2-2; tentative D call: TRBD1 (6 bases). Germline V gene lookup returns CDR1 SNHLY and CDR2 FYNNEI. CDR3 length: 16 amino acids. V shed 5 bases and J shed 6 bases, with 19 bases lying between them. The CDR3 bases are TGTGCCAGCAGTCAATTACCCGACAGGTTGGCCGGGGAGCTGTTTTTT. Its protein product is CASSQLPDRLAGELFF. Together with reference TRBV2 and TRBJ2-2, the CDR3 gives the full variable domain: EPEVTQTPSHQVTQMGQEVILRCVPISNHLYFYWYRQILGQKVEFLVSFYNNEISEKSEIFDDQFSVERPDGSNFTLKIRSTKLEDSAMYFCASSQLPDRLAGELFFGEGSRLTVL.